These T cell receptor beta chains were read from a single sample in a study of cytomegalovirus exposure and HLA in healthy donors. TCRdb's table, derived via immunoSEQ multiplex PCR, lists solely in-frame clones and lacks some. The sample lists under 200,000 clones; more than 60% were seen once. Sequencing was done on a sample of PBMCs. Source of these receptors: a young woman in good health and CMV-seronegative. Each CDR3 is given with its conserved first and last residue. A D gene is named only where the DNA matches it firmly. The listing skips clone size in some rows; elsewhere it reads once, few, many or a size class.

D	size	V	J	DNA	CDR3
NA	NA	TRBV5-4	TRBJ2-2	TGTGCCAGCAGCACCCGGGACACCCTAGTGGAGGAGCTGTTTTTT	CASSTRDTLVEELFF
NA	NA	TRBV29-1	TRBJ1-1	TGCAGCGTAGCCCGTGAGACGGGGAACACTGAAGCTTTCTTT	CSVARETGNTEAFF
NA	NA	TRBV29-1	TRBJ1-2	TGCAGCGCATGGAGGGAAGGGGACTATGGCTACACCTTC	CSAWREGDYGYTF
NA	NA	TRBV11-3	TRBJ2-5	TGTGCCAGCAGCGCCTCGGCTGGGCTAGAGACCCAGTACTTC	CASSASAGLETQYF
NA	NA	TRBV15	TRBJ2-7	TGTGCCACCAGCAGAGAGAGCTACGAGCAGTACTTC	CATSRESYEQYF
TRBD1	NA	TRBV7-6	TRBJ1-6	TGTGCCAGCAGCTTAAATCAGGGGGCTTATTCACCCCTCCACTTT	CASSLNQGAYSPLHF
NA	NA	TRBV28	TRBJ1-1	TGTGCCAGCACCGGGAGTGAGGGGCGGGGGAACACTGAAGCTTTCTTT	CASTGSEGRGNTEAFF
TRBD1	NA	TRBV10-3	TRBJ2-7	TGTGCCACCTTGACAGCCGGGACAGGGGACGAGCAGTACTTC	CATLTAGTGDEQYF
TRBD1	once	TRBV6-5	TRBJ1-2	TGTGCCAGCAGTAATCGGGACAGGGGGATGTCTGGCTACACCTTC	CASSNRDRGMSGYTF
NA	NA	TRBV7-9	TRBJ1-2	TGTGCCAGCAGCTTAAAAGGGGGCTATGGCTACACCTTC	CASSLKGGYGYTF
TRBD2	NA	TRBV5-1	TRBJ2-7	TGCGCCAGCAGCTTGAGGCTAGCGGGGGTATACGAGCAGTACTTC	CASSLRLAGVYEQYF
TRBD1	NA	TRBV5-5	TRBJ1-3	TGTGCCAGCAGTCAAGGACTTGACAGGGGTTCAGGAGGAAACACCATATATTTT	CASSQGLDRGSGGNTIYF
TRBD1	NA	TRBV6-5	TRBJ2-7	TGTGCCACGGAAGCAGGGGGTACCTACGAGCAGTACTTC	CATEAGGTYEQYF
TRBD1	NA	TRBV7-9	TRBJ2-7	TGTGCCGGGGGCGTCGGGACAGGGGCCTACGAGCAGTACTTC	CAGGVGTGAYEQYF
TRBD1	NA	TRBV7-9	TRBJ2-1	TGTGCCAGCTCGAAGACAGGGGTAAATGAGCAGTTCTTC	CASSKTGVNEQFF
NA	once	TRBV18	TRBJ1-6	TGTGCCAGCTCACAGTACGACAGCTCCTATAATTCACCCCTCCACTTT	CASSQYDSSYNSPLHF
TRBD1	NA	TRBV5-1	TRBJ1-6	TGCGCCAGCAGCCCGGGGTTAACAGGGACAGTGAATTCACCCCTCCACTTT	CASSPGLTGTVNSPLHF
NA	NA	TRBV6-6	TRBJ2-2	TGTGCCAGCAGTTATCTACGGAGGGGTACCGGGGAGCTGTTTTTT	CASSYLRRGTGELFF
NA	few	TRBV2	TRBJ2-7	TGTGCCAGCAGTGAAGACCTAGCGCTAGAGCAGTACTTC	CASSEDLALEQYF
NA	NA	TRBV7-9	TRBJ2-5	TGTGCCAGCAGCCCCGGGAGAGAGGGAGGAGGACAAGAGACCCAGTACTTC	CASSPGREGGGQETQYF
NA	NA	TRBV18	TRBJ1-3	TGTGCCAGCTCACCCAGGACAGCCGATTCCGGAAACACCATATATTTT	CASSPRTADSGNTIYF
TRBD1	NA	TRBV5-8	TRBJ1-2	TGTGCCAGCAACTCAGGGGGCCGCCACTATGGCTACACCTTC	CASNSGGRHYGYTF
NA	NA	TRBV6-6	TRBJ1-1	TGTGCCAGCAGTCACCTGGGGAGCACTGAAGCTTTCTTT	CASSHLGSTEAFF
TRBD1	NA	TRBV7-9	TRBJ1-1	TGTGCCAGCAGCTTGCCGCAGGGGGTGATGAACACTGAAGCTTTCTTT	CASSLPQGVMNTEAFF
NA	few	TRBV5-1	TRBJ1-2	TGCGCCAGCAGCTTTTACAGGGCGGCTGGCTACACCTTC	CASSFYRAAGYTF
NA	NA	TRBV28	TRBJ1-4	TGTGCCAGCAGTTTTAAGGGGAGGGGGTCTGGAACTAATGAAAAACTGTTTTTT	CASSFKGRGSGTNEKLFF
NA	once	TRBV7-2	TRBJ1-5	TGTGCCAGCAGCTTAGTAGGGGCGCCCCAGCATTTT	CASSLVGAPQHF
NA	once	TRBV19	TRBJ1-3	TGTGCCAGTAGTATTGGGGGCACCTCTGGAAACACCATATATTTT	CASSIGGTSGNTIYF
TRBD2	few	TRBV19	TRBJ2-3	TGTGCCAGTAGTATTACTAGCGGGGGGCGCACAGATACGCAGTATTTT	CASSITSGGRTDTQYF
TRBD1	NA	TRBV27	TRBJ2-6	TGTGCCAGCAGTTTAGGGACAGGGTGGTTGGGGGCCAACGTCCTGACTTTC	CASSLGTGWLGANVLTF
TRBD1	NA	TRBV29-1	TRBJ2-5	TGCAGCGTTGAGAGGCAGGGGGCGAACCAAGAGACCCAGTACTTC	CSVERQGANQETQYF
NA	NA	TRBV18	TRBJ2-7	TGTGCCAGCTCTACGGACAAGGCCTACGAGCAGTACTTC	CASSTDKAYEQYF
NA	few	TRBV5-1	TRBJ1-3	TGCGCCAGCAGATCCACCCCCGGGAGCTCTGGAAACACCATATATTTT	CASRSTPGSSGNTIYF
NA	NA	TRBV28	TRBJ1-5	TGTGCCAGCAGTTTCGGGTATCAGCCCCAGCATTTT	CASSFGYQPQHF
TRBD1	NA	TRBV7-9	TRBJ2-4	TGTGCCAGCAGCTCCATACAGGGGAACAGTCAGTACTTC	CASSSIQGNSQYF
TRBD1	NA	TRBV5-4	TRBJ1-3	TGTGCCAGCAGCTCCGGGACAGGCCCTGGAAACACCATATATTTT	CASSSGTGPGNTIYF
NA	NA	TRBV27	TRBJ1-6	TGTGCCAGCAGTTATAATAGGGGAGGTTCACCCCTCCACTTT	CASSYNRGGSPLHF
NA	few	TRBV28	TRBJ1-2	TGTGCCACCTCCACCCGGGGGAACTATGGCTACACCTTC	CATSTRGNYGYTF
NA	NA	TRBV7-8	TRBJ1-3	TGTGCCAGCAGCTTAAGGCGGGTCTCTGGAAACACCATATATTTT	CASSLRRVSGNTIYF
TRBD2	NA	TRBV27	TRBJ2-7	TGTGCCAGCAGTCCAACCCCCCGGCACGGGAGGAATGGCGAGCAGTACTTC	CASSPTPRHGRNGEQYF
NA	NA	TRBV19	TRBJ1-2	TGTGCCACTTCGAGACAGGCTAACTATGGCTACACCTTC	CATSRQANYGYTF
TRBD1	NA	TRBV29-1	TRBJ1-1	TGCAGCGGCCAGGGACAGTTTAACACTGAAGCTTTCTTT	CSGQGQFNTEAFF
NA	few	TRBV19	TRBJ1-1	TGTGCCAGTAGTCCAGCATTGAGGGGGAATGAAGCTTTCTTT	CASSPALRGNEAFF
TRBD1	NA	TRBV30	TRBJ1-3	TGTGCCTGGAGCCGGACAGGGGCTGGAAACACCATATATTTT	CAWSRTGAGNTIYF
NA	few	TRBV7-7	TRBJ2-3	TGTGCTAGCAGCCTCGACACCACAGATACGCAGTATTTT	CASSLDTTDTQYF
NA	few	TRBV7-3	TRBJ1-1	TGTGCCAGCAGCTCCGACACGAACACTGAAGCTTTCTTT	CASSSDTNTEAFF
NA	NA	TRBV5-4	TRBJ2-2	TGTGCCAGCAGCTTCCCAGGGATCACCGGGGAGCTGTTTTTT	CASSFPGITGELFF
NA	NA	TRBV7-8	TRBJ1-6	TGTGCCAGCAGCTTTAGGGAGGGATCCAATTCACCCCTCCACTTT	CASSFREGSNSPLHF
TRBD2	NA	TRBV14	TRBJ2-7	TGTGCCAGCAGCCCCGGACTAGGACGGTTCTACGAGCAGTACTTC	CASSPGLGRFYEQYF
NA	NA	TRBV5-6	TRBJ2-7	TGTGCCAGCAGCGCTTCCGGGACTCAGCACTCCTACGAGCAGTACTTC	CASSASGTQHSYEQYF
TRBD2	few	TRBV4-2	TRBJ2-2	TGTGCCAGCAGCCAATTAGCGGGGGGGCTCACCGGGGAGCTGTTTTTT	CASSQLAGGLTGELFF
TRBD1	NA	TRBV7-9	TRBJ2-7	TGTGCCAGCAGCTCGACAGGGGGCAAGTCCTACGAGCAGTACTTC	CASSSTGGKSYEQYF
NA	NA	TRBV9	TRBJ1-1	TGTGCCAGCAGCGCCGGGAAGGTTCCCGGTGAAGCTTTCTTT	CASSAGKVPGEAFF
TRBD1	NA	TRBV18	TRBJ1-1	TGTGCCAGCTCACCAATGTTTGCCGACAGGGAAGAGGGCACTGAAGCTTTCTTT	CASSPMFADREEGTEAFF
TRBD1	NA	TRBV18	TRBJ1-6	TGTGCCAGCTCACCTAGTGGGACAGTCTATAATTCACCCCTCCACTTT	CASSPSGTVYNSPLHF